Given below is one TCR beta chain in context. This clonotype is considered medium-sized (0.01 to 0.1%). There is no known antigen for this receptor. No much larger clone exists at a distance of one base, and base qualities are not known. Taken from cysteine to phenylalanine, the CDR3 has 16 residues. The DNA shown is the 48-base CDR3, in frame from base 1. In the germline V gene, CDR1 corresponds to KGHSH and CDR2 to LQKENI. Trimming takes 0 bases from V and 0 bases from J, and the germline ends sit 9 bases apart. The data stem from a study (TCRdb year 2016). At the level of the whole study: The research examined where HIV persistence comes from in people whose immune systems controlled HIV infection without treatment.

The library was made by 5' RACE. The listed sequencing device is Illumina HiSeq 2000. Using fastp at Q25 and MiXCR, TCRdb reprocessed the public reads and kept productive beta chains. CDR3 protein sequences are deduplicated, and each keeps its most common genes and DNA. The sample table holds about 340 distinct CDR3 sequences, of which about 6% were seen once. The top ten constitute 51% of the sample. Material for sequencing was effector memory T cells from blood PBMCs. The cell subset or site label here, explained by the study, means: effector memory CD4+ T cells. The sequence links TRBV18 to TRBJ1-5, with an unclear D gene assignment. The TCR comes from a male donor with HIV. The CDR3 is CASSPPAGNSNQPQHF. The DNA is TGTGCCAGCTCACCACCGGCAGGTAATAGCAATCAGCCCCAGCATTTT.